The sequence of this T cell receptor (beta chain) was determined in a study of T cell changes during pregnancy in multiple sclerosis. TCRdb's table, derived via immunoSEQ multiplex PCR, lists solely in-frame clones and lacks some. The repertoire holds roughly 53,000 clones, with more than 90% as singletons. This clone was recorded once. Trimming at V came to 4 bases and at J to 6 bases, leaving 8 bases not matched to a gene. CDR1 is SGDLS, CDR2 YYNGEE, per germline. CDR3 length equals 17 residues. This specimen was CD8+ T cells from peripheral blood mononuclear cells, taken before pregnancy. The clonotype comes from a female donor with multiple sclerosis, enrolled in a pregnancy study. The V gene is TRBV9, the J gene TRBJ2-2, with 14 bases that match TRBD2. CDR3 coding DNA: TGTGCCAGCAGCCTAGGACTAGCGGGGGGCAGGCCCGGGGAGCTGTTTTTT. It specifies CASSLGLAGGRPGELFF.